What follows is one T cell receptor beta chain and its context. A read error may be the cause here, since a much bigger clone is one base away. The data originate from a study of tumor and adjacent non-tumor tissue in lung cancer. No cell sorting was done before RNA was extracted from the tissue. Between August and November 2014, newly diagnosed, chemotherapy-naive lung cancer patients underwent thoracic surgery in China. A modified ARM-PCR protocol with three rounds of nested PCR amplified TCRbeta. TCRdb reprocessed the multiplex PCR reads with MiXCR, giving one entry per CDR3 protein. The table includes under 150,000 distinct CDR3 sequences, around three fifths detected once. This CDR3 contains 13 residues. Germline-derived CDR1 and CDR2 are SGHVS and FQNEAQ. V lost 5 bases to trimming and J lost 7 bases, with 12 bases between them.

This clonotype originated in a man aged 25-45 years with non-small cell lung cancer. Specimen: lung tumor tissue. This chain joins TRBV7-8 and TRBJ1-5; no firm D call. The CDR3 loop is CASSSAEGQPQHF. CDR3 nucleotide sequence: TGTGCCAGCAGCAGTGCCGAGGGACAGCCCCAGCATTTT.